This is a list of T cell receptor beta chains from one sample in a study of blood T cell repertoires in COVID-19. Clones were sequenced by immunoSEQ multiplex PCR, and TCRdb holds only the in-frame ones, with some missing. The table records 290,000 or so clones, roughly 87% of them present only once. The sequencing sample was made of peripheral blood. The receptors shown here come from a man between 18 and 29 years old with active or convalescent COVID-19. The CDR3 runs from the conserved cysteine through the conserved F or W. The D gene is left open where the match is weak. Only some rows state a clone size, as once, few, many or a class for expanded clones.

abundance	v_gene	j_gene	d_gene	CDR3aa	CDR3nt
NA	TRBV14	TRBJ2-7	NA	CASSPSPGIYEQYF	TGTGCCAGCAGCCCAAGCCCAGGAATCTACGAGCAGTACTTC
NA	TRBV3-1/TRBV3-2	TRBJ1-2	NA	CASSQGPLTTGYTF	TGTGCCAGCAGCCAAGGGCCATTAACCACCGGCTACACCTTC
NA	TRBV4-1	TRBJ2-1	NA	CASSQDPLEPTSQFF	TGCGCCAGCAGCCAAGACCCTTTGGAGCCCACAAGCCAGTTCTTC
once	TRBV5-1	TRBJ2-5	TRBD1	CASSRGTGEWETQYF	TGCGCCAGCAGCCGGGGGACAGGGGAATGGGAGACCCAGTACTTC
NA	TRBV7-6	TRBJ1-1	NA	CASSPNRNTEAFF	TGTGCCAGCAGCCCCAACAGGAACACTGAAGCTTTCTTT
NA	TRBV29-1	TRBJ2-2	TRBD1	CSVEGIRLGQGGYTGELFF	TGCAGCGTTGAAGGGATTCGGCTCGGACAGGGCGGGTACACCGGGGAGCTGTTTTTT
NA	TRBV4-1	TRBJ1-3	NA	CASSQDSGNGNTIYF	TGCGCCAGCAGCCAAGATTCCGGTAATGGAAACACCATATATTTT
NA	TRBV9	TRBJ1-6	TRBD1	CASSVTRGHGNSPLHF	TGTGCCAGCAGCGTAACCAGGGGGCACGGAAATTCACCCCTCCACTTT
once	TRBV27	TRBJ2-6	NA	CASGRQPSGANVLTF	TGTGCCAGCGGCCGACAGCCCTCTGGGGCCAACGTCCTGACTTTC
NA	TRBV7-9	TRBJ1-4	NA	CASSRDTSNEKLFF	TGTGCCAGCAGCAGAGACACATCTAATGAAAAACTGTTTTTT
NA	TRBV10-3	TRBJ1-3	NA	CAISVAGHTIYF	TGTGCCATCAGTGTGGCAGGCCACACCATATATTTT
NA	TRBV28	TRBJ1-2	TRBD1	CASRRTGALGYTF	TGTGCCAGCAGGCGTACAGGGGCCCTCGGCTACACCTTC
NA	TRBV20-1	TRBJ1-4	NA	CSASLEPTTNEKLFF	TGCAGTGCTAGTCTGGAGCCGACAACTAATGAAAAACTGTTTTTT
few	TRBV7-3	TRBJ1-3	NA	CASSLGGGNTIYF	TGTGCCAGCAGCTTAGGCGGTGGAAACACCATATATTTT
NA	TRBV19	TRBJ1-5	NA	CARISTEGNQPQHF	TGTGCCAGGATTTCGACAGAGGGCAATCAGCCCCAGCATTTT
NA	TRBV5-1	TRBJ1-2	NA	CASSPTGYGYTF	TGCGCCAGCAGCCCCACAGGGTATGGCTACACCTTC
NA	TRBV5-1	TRBJ2-7	TRBD1	CASSADRDGSYEQYF	TGCGCCAGCAGCGCGGACAGGGACGGGTCCTACGAGCAGTACTTC